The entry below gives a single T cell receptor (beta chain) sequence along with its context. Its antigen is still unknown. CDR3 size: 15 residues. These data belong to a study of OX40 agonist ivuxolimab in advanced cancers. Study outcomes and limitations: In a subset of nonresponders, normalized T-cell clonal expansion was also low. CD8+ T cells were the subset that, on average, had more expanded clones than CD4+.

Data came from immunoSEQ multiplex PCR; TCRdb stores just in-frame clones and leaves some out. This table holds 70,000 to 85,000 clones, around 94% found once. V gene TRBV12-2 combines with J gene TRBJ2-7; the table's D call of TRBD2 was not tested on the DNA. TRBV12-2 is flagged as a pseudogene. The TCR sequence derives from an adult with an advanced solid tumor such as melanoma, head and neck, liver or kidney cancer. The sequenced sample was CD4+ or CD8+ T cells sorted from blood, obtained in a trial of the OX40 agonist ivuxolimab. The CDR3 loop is CASRLSFGGTYEQYF. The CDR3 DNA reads TGTGCAAGTCGCTTATCTTTTGGCGGGACTTACGAGCAGTACTTC.